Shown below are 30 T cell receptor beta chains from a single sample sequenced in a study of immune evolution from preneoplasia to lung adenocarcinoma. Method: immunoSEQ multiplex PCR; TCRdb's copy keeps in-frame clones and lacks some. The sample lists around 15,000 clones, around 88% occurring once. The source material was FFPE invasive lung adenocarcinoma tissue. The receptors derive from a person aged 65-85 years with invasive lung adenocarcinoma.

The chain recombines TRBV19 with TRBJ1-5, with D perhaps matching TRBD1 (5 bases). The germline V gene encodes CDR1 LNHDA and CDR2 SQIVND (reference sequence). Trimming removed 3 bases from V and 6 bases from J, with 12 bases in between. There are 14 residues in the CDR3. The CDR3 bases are TGTGCCAGTAGTATTCAGGGCGGTGGTCAGCCCCAGCATTTT. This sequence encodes CASSIQGGGQPQHF.

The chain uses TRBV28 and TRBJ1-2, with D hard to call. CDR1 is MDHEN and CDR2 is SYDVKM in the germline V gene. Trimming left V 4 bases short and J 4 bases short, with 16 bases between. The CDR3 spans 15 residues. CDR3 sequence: CASSYQSSTTYGYTF. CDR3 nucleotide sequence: TGTGCCAGCAGTTACCAAAGTAGCACCACCTATGGCTACACCTTC.

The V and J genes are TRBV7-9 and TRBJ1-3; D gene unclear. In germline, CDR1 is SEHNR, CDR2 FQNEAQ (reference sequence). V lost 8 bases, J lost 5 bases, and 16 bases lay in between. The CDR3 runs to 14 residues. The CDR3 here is CASCREDDRNTIYF. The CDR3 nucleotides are TGTGCCAGCTGCCGGGAGGACGATAGAAACACCATATATTTT. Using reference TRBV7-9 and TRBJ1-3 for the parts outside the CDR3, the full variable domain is DTGVSQNPRHKITKRGQNVTFRCDPISEHNRLYWYRQTLGQGPEFLTYFQNEAQLEKSRLLSDRFSAERPKGSFSTLEIQRTEQGDSAMYLCASCREDDRNTIYFGEGSWLTVV.

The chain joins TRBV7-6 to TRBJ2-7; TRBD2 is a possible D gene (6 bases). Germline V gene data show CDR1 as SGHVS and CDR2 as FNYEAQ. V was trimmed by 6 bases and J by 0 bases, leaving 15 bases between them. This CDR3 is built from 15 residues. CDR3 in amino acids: CASSVGGLSSYEQYF. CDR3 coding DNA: TGTGCCAGCAGTGTCGGGGGTCTGAGCTCCTACGAGCAGTACTTC. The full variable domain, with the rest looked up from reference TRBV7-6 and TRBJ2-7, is GAGVSQSPRYKVTKRGQDVALRCDPISGHVSLYWYRQALGQGPEFLTYFNYEAQQDKSGLPNDRFSAERPEGSISTLTIQRTEQRDSAMYRCASSVGGLSSYEQYFGPGTRLTVT.

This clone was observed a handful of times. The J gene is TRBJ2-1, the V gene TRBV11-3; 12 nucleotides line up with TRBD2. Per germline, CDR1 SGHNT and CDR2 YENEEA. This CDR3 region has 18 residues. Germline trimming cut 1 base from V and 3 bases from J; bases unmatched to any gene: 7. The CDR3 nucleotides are TGTGCCAGCAGCTTAGGCGCGACTAGCGGGGGAGTCTACAATGAGCAGTTCTTC. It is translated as CASSLGATSGGVYNEQFF.

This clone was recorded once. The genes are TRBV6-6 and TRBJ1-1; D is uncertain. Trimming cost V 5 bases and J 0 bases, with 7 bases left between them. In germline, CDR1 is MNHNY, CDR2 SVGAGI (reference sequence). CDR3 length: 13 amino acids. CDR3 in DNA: TGTGCCAGCAGTCAAGGACTGAACACTGAAGCTTTCTTT. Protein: CASSQGLNTEAFF.

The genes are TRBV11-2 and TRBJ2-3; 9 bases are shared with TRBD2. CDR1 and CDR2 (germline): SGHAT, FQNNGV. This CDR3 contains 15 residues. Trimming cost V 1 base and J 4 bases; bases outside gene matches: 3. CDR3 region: CASSLVGGRADTQYF. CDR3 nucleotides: TGTGCCAGCAGCTTAGTGGGCGGGAGGGCAGATACGCAGTATTTT.

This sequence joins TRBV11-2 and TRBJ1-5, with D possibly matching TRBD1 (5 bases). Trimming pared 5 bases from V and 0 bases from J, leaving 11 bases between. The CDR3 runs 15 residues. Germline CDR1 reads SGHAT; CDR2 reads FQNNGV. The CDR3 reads CASSQGMYSNQPQHF. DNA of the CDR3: TGTGCCAGCAGCCAGGGAATGTATAGCAATCAGCCCCAGCATTTT.

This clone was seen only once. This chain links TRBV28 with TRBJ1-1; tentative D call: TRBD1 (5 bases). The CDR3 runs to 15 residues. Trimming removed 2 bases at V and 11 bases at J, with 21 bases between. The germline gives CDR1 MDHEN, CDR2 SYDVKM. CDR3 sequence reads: CASSLPRQLQAGAFF. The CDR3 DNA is TGTGCCAGCAGTTTACCCAGACAGTTACAAGCTGGGGCTTTCTTT.

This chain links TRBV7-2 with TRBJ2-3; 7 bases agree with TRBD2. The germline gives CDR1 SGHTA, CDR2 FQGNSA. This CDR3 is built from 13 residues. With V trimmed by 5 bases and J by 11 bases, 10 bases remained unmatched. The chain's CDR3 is CASSLERGLEQYF. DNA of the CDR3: TGTGCCAGCAGCCTGGAGCGGGGCCTCGAGCAGTATTTT. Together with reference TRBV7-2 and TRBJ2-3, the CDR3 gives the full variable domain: GAGVSQSPSNKVTEKGKDVELRCDPISGHTALYWYRQSLGQGLEFLIYFQGNSAPDKSGLPSDRFSAERTGGSVSTLTIQRTQQEDSAVYLCASSLERGLEQYFGPGTRLTVL.

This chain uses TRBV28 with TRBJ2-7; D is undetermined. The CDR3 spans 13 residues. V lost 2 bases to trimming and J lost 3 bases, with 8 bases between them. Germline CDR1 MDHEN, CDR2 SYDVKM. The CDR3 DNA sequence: TGTGCCAGCAGTTTAAGGGCCTTCTACGAGCAGTACTTC. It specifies CASSLRAFYEQYF.

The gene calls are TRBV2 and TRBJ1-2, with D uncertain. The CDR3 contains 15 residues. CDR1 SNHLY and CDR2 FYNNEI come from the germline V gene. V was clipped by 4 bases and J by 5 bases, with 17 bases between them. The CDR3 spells CASSGSNPQGYGYTF. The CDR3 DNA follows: TGTGCCAGCAGTGGCAGCAACCCCCAAGGATATGGCTACACCTTC.

Here the CDR3 reads CASSHSGGAINEQFF. CDR3 sequence (DNA): TGTGCCAGCAGTCATAGCGGGGGGGCCATTAATGAGCAGTTCTTC. The chain recombines TRBV27 with TRBJ2-1, with TRBD2 matching over 11 bases. The CDR3 totals 15 residues. Germline CDR1 MNHEY, CDR2 SMNVEV (reference sequence). Trimming cost V 5 bases and J 7 bases; bases outside gene matches: 7.

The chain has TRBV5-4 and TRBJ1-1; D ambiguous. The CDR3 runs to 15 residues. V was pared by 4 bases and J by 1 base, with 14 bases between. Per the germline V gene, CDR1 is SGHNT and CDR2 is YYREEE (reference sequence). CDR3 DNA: TGTGCCAGCAGCCGGGAGGGCGCGGCGAACACTGAAGCTTTCTTT. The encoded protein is CASSREGAANTEAFF. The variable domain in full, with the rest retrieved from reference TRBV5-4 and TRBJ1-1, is ETGVTQSPTHLIKTRGQQVTLRCSSQSGHNTVSWYQQALGQGPQFIFQYYREEENGRGNFPPRFSGLQFPNYSSELNVNALELDDSALYLCASSREGAANTEAFFGQGTRLTVV.

The CDR3 spells CASRKAPTGTDTQYF. Written as DNA, the CDR3 is TGTGCCAGCCGAAAAGCCCCCACAGGGACAGATACGCAGTATTTT. The V gene is TRBV27, the J gene TRBJ2-3, with D possibly TRBD1 on 6 matching bases. The germline CDR1 and CDR2 sequences are MNHEY and SMNVEV (reference sequence). V lost 8 bases and J lost 3, with 18 bases in between. The CDR3 is 15 residues long.

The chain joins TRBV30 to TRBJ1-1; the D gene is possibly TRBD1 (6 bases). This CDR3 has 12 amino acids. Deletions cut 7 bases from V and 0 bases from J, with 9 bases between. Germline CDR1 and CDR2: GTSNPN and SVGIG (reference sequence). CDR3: CALQGMNTEAFF. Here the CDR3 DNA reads TGTGCCTTACAGGGTATGAACACTGAAGCTTTCTTT.

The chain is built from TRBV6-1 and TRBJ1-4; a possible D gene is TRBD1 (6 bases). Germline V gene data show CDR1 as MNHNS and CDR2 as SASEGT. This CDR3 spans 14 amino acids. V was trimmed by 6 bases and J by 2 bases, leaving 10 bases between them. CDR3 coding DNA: TGTGCCAGCAGGCAGGGGAGTACTAATGAAAAACTGTTTTTT. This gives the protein CASRQGSTNEKLFF.

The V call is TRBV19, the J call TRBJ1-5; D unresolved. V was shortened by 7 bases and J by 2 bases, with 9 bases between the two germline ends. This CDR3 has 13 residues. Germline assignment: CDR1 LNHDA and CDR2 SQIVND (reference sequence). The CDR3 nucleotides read TGTGCCAGTAAAATCATGGGCAATCAGCCCCAGCATTTT. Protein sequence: CASKIMGNQPQHF.

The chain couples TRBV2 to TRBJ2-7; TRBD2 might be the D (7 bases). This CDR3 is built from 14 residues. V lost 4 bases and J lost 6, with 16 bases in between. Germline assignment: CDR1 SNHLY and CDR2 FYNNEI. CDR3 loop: CASSAGTIAGEQYF. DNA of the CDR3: TGTGCCAGCAGTGCAGGGACAATAGCGGGCGAGCAGTACTTC.

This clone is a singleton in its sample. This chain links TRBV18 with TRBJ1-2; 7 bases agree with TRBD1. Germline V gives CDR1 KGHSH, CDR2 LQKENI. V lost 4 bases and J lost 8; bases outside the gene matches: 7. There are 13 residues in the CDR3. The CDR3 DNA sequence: TGTGCCAGCTCACTACAGGGGAGGGACGGCTACACCTTC. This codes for CASSLQGRDGYTF.

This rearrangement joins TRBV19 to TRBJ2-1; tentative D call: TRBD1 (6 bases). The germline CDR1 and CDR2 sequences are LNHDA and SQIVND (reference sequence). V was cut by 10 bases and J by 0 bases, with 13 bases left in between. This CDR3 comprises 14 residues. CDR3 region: CATSRGSSYNEQFF. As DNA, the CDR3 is TGTGCCACATCAAGGGGGAGCTCCTACAATGAGCAGTTCTTC.

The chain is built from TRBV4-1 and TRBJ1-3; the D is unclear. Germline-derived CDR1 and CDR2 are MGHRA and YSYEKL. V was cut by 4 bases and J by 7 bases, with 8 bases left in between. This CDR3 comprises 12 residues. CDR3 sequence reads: CASSPEGNTIYF. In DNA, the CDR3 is TGCGCCAGCAGCCCCGAGGGTAACACCATATATTTT.

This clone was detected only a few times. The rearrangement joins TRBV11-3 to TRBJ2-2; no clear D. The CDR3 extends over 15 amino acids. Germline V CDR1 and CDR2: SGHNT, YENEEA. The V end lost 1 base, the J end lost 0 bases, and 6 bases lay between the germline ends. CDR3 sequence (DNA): TGTGCCAGCAGCTTAGGGGGAACGAACACCGGGGAGCTGTTTTTT. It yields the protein CASSLGGTNTGELFF.

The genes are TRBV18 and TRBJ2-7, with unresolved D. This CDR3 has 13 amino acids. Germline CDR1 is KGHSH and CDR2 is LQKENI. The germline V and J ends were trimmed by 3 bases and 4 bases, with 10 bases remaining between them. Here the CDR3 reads CASSPSFWYEQYF. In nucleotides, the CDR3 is TGTGCCAGCTCACCTAGTTTCTGGTACGAGCAGTACTTC.

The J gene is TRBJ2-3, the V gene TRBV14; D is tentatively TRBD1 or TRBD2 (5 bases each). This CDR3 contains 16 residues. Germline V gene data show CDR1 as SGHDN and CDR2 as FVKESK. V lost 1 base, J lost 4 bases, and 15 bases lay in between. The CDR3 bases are TGTGCCAGCAGCCAAGCGGTTGGGGGTGTCCCAGATACGCAGTATTTT. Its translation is CASSQAVGGVPDTQYF.

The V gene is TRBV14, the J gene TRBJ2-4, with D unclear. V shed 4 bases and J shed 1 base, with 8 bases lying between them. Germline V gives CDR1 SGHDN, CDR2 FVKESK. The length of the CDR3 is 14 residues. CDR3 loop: CASSPPEAKNIQYF. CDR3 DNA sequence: TGTGCCAGCAGCCCTCCAGAGGCCAAAAACATTCAGTACTTC.

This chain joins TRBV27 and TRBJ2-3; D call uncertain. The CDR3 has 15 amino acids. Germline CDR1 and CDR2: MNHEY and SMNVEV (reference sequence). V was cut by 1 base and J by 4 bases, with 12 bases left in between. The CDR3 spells CASSLWDNAADTQYF. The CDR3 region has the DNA TGTGCCAGCAGTTTATGGGATAATGCCGCAGATACGCAGTATTTT.

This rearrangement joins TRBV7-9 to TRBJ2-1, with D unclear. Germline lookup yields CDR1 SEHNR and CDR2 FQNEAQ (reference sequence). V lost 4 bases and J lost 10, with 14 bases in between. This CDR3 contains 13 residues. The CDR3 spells CASSSRVGSEQFF. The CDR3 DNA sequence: TGTGCCAGCAGCTCCCGGGTAGGAAGCGAGCAGTTCTTC.

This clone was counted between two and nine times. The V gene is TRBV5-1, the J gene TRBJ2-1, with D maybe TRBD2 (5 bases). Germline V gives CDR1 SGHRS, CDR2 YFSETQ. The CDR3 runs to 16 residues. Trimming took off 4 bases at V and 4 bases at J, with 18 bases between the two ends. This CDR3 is CASSPDFNVGYNEQFF. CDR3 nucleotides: TGCGCCAGCAGCCCGGACTTTAACGTAGGGTACAATGAGCAGTTCTTC.

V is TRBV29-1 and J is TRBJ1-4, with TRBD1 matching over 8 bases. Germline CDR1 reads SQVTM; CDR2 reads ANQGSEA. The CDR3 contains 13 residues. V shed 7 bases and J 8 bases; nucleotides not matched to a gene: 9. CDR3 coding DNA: TGCAGCGGACGGACAGGGAGGGGAGAAAAACTGTTTTTT. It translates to CSGRTGRGEKLFF.